This T cell receptor beta chain was obtained from a study of control samples from healthy donors and cancer patients. CDR1 and CDR2 (germline): MNHNS, SASEGT. V lost 3 bases and J lost 11, with 14 bases in between. The CDR3 is 14 amino acids. TCRdb's copy holds only in-frame clones and misses some; the assay was immunoSEQ multiplex PCR. The repertoire holds 120,000 or so clones, 85% to 90% seen once, with over 10% in the top ten. This rearrangement joins TRBV6-1 to TRBJ1-6; weak D call: TRBD1 (6 bases). Sequenced sample: blood. This receptor was obtained from a man aged 25 to 40 in good health. CDR3 sequence (DNA): TGTGCCAGCAGTGATGGCCAGGGGAATACACCCCTCCACTTT. Its protein is CASSDGQGNTPLHF.